Each of the 23 T cell receptor beta chains below was sequenced from the same sample in a study of beta chain features in type 1 diabetes. Study conclusions and caveats: Among patients with Type 1 diabetes, TCRB CDR3s were moderately but significantly shorter in every one of the four CD4+ subsets.

Sequencing targeted expressed TCRB transcripts, as all isolated RNA had been reverse transcribed. Assay: immunoSEQ multiplex PCR; the TCRdb copy retains only in-frame clones and omits some. The sample gives about 180,000 clones, around 7.9% of which show up once; roughly 0.46% is in the top ten. Their target antigens are unknown. Source material: central memory CD4+ T cells from blood. The source is a young man with type 1 diabetes.

J is TRBJ2-1 and V is TRBV13, with D possibly TRBD1 on 6 matching bases. The CDR3 runs 15 residues. CDR1 is PRHDT and CDR2 is FYEKMQ in the germline V gene (reference sequence). The V end lost 5 bases, the J end lost 6 bases, and 17 bases lay between the germline ends. The CDR3 loop reads CASSRGHPTLNEQFF. As DNA, the CDR3 is TGTGCCAGCAGCCGGGGACACCCGACCCTCAATGAGCAGTTCTTC.

The CDR3, as DNA: TGTGCCTGGGCGGGGGCTGGGGGCCAGCACCAGTACTTC. It translates to CAWAGAGGQHQYF. The chain couples TRBV30 to TRBJ2-5; TRBD2 is a possible D gene (7 bases). Germline CDR1 GTSNPN, CDR2 SVGIG (reference sequence). Trimming took off 5 bases at V and 10 bases at J, with 20 bases between the two ends. This CDR3 is built from 13 residues. The variable domain in full, completed from reference TRBV30 and TRBJ2-5, reads SQTIHQWPATLVQPVGSPLSLECTVEGTSNPNLYWYRQAAGRGLQLLFYSVGIGQISSEVPQNLSASRPQDRQFILSSKKLLLSDSGFYLCAWAGAGGQHQYFGPGTRLLVL.

The chain employs TRBV15 and TRBJ2-5; no definite D call. Germline V gives CDR1 LNHNV, CDR2 YYDKDF (reference sequence). The CDR3 loop spans 14 amino acids. Trimming removed 3 bases from V and 2 bases from J, with 10 bases in between. CDR3 coding DNA: TGTGCCACCAGCAGGAGACATGGACAAGAGACCCAGTACTTC. Translation gives CATSRRHGQETQYF.

The V and J genes are TRBV14 and TRBJ2-3; TRBD2 agrees at 10 bases. This CDR3 spans 14 amino acids. The germline gives CDR1 SGHDN, CDR2 FVKESK. V shed 10 bases and J 4 bases; nucleotides not matched to a gene: 8. Here the CDR3 reads CATGAGGPPDTQYF. The CDR3 DNA reads TGTGCCACCGGAGCGGGGGGGCCCCCAGATACGCAGTATTTT.

This clone was observed a few times. The germline gene is not matched at one end of the junction; a read error may be the cause. J is TRBJ2-2 and V is TRBV6-6; 8 bases line up with TRBD1. The germline CDR1 and CDR2 sequences are MNHNY and SVGAGI (reference sequence). CDR3 length equals 15 residues. The chain's CDR3 is CAISPGQGGTGELFF. The CDR3 nucleotides read TGTGCCATCAGTCCCGGACAGGGTGGAACCGGGGAGCTGTTTTTT.

There are many counts of this clone. In the same sample, other DNA sequences code for this CDR3. The chain couples TRBV29-1 to TRBJ2-6; 9 nucleotides match TRBD1. The CDR3 sequence is 14 residues long. Germline trimming cut 5 bases from V and 2 bases from J; bases unmatched to any gene: 1. Germline V gene lookup returns CDR1 SQVTM and CDR2 ANQGSEA. The CDR3 is CSVRTGAGANVLTF. DNA for the CDR3: TGCAGCGTTAGGACAGGGGCTGGGGCCAACGTCCTGACTTTC.

This clone was seen a few times. The J gene is TRBJ1-5, the V gene TRBV30; the match to TRBD1 covers 7 bases. CDR1 GTSNPN and CDR2 SVGIG come from the germline V gene (reference sequence). The CDR3 contains 15 residues. V was clipped by 0 bases and J by 4 bases; unmatched bases: 6. CDR3 in DNA: TGTGCCTGGAGTGTGGCGGGGACAGAAAATCAGCCCCAGCATTTT. Encoded protein: CAWSVAGTENQPQHF.

The chain recombines TRBV28 with TRBJ1-5; 7 positions match TRBD1. This CDR3 comprises 14 residues. Per germline, CDR1 MDHEN and CDR2 SYDVKM. V shed 6 bases and J 6 bases; nucleotides not matched to a gene: 8. The CDR3 loop is CASRPTGEGQPQHF. The CDR3 coding sequence is TGTGCCAGCAGGCCCACAGGGGAAGGTCAGCCCCAGCATTTT.

Ten or more counts support this clone. The CDR3 loop is CASSLHLDTEAFF. The CDR3 DNA reads TGTGCCAGCAGTTTACACTTGGACACTGAAGCTTTCTTT. This sequence joins TRBV27 and TRBJ1-1; D remains ambiguous. Germline CDR1 and CDR2: MNHEY and SMNVEV (reference sequence). The CDR3 runs 13 residues. V was pared by 2 bases and J by 3 bases, with 7 bases between.

V is TRBV11-2 and J is TRBJ2-1; 9 positions agree with TRBD2. This CDR3 spans 15 amino acids. Germline V lookup: CDR1 SGHAT, CDR2 FQNNGV. The trim removed 1 base at V and 10 bases at J, leaving 8 bases unmatched. CDR3 loop: CASSLGVAGVGEQFF. CDR3 nucleotide sequence: TGTGCCAGCAGCTTAGGGGTAGCGGGAGTAGGAGAGCAGTTCTTC.

This clone was picked up a small number of times. This chain uses TRBV29-1 with TRBJ1-1; D is ambiguous. Germline V gene sequence: CDR1 SQVTM, CDR2 ANQGSEA. There are 12 residues in the CDR3. The V and J ends lost 4 bases and 7 bases respectively, with 13 bases between them. The CDR3: CSVGAGRDEAFF. CDR3 bases: TGCAGCGTTGGGGCGGGCAGAGATGAAGCTTTCTTT.

This clone came up a few times. The chain has TRBV19 and TRBJ1-5; TRBD1 agrees at 7 bases. The junction had 7 bases not matched to a gene; V was cut back by 5 bases and J by 6 bases. Germline V gene lookup returns CDR1 LNHDA and CDR2 SQIVND (reference sequence). The CDR3 is 14 amino acids. CDR3 residues: CASSSAGGSQPQHF. In DNA, the CDR3 is TGTGCCAGTAGTTCAGCAGGGGGGAGTCAGCCCCAGCATTTT.

This clone turned up a few times. The J gene is TRBJ2-5, the V gene TRBV2; a weak D match, TRBD2 (7 bases). V lost 3 bases, J lost 5 bases, and 13 bases lay in between. The CDR3 sequence is 14 residues long. Per germline, CDR1 SNHLY and CDR2 FYNNEI. DNA for the CDR3: TGTGCCAGCAGTGAGGGGGGGGCGCGGGAGACCCAGTACTTC. This sequence encodes CASSEGGARETQYF. Full variable domain (remainder filled in from reference TRBV2 and TRBJ2-5): EPEVTQTPSHQVTQMGQEVILRCVPISNHLYFYWYRQILGQKVEFLVSFYNNEISEKSEIFDDQFSVERPDGSNFTLKIRSTKLEDSAMYFCASSEGGARETQYFGPGTRLLVL.

The rearrangement joins TRBV5-4 to TRBJ2-1; D is possibly TRBD2 (5 bases). The CDR3 runs to 12 residues. The V end was cut by 10 bases, the J end by 9 bases, with 17 bases between. Germline V CDR1 and CDR2: SGHNT, YYREEE (reference sequence). CDR3 amino acids: CAGTNTAGEQFF. As DNA, the CDR3 is TGTGCCGGCACGAACACGGCGGGTGAGCAGTTCTTC.

The chain has TRBV5-1 and TRBJ2-2, with 11 bases matching TRBD2. The CDR3 is 15 amino acids. Germline V lookup: CDR1 SGHRS, CDR2 YFSETQ. After removal of 4 bases from V and 3 bases from J, the junction contained 2 bases not matched to a gene. The CDR3 DNA reads TGCGCCAGCAGCGTGACTAGCGGGGACACCGGGGAGCTGTTTTTT. Amino acid sequence: CASSVTSGDTGELFF. The full variable domain, completed using reference TRBV5-1 and TRBJ2-2, is KAGVTQTPRYLIKTRGQQVTLSCSPISGHRSVSWYQQTPGQGLQFLFEYFSETQRNKGNFPGRFSGRQFSNSRSEMNVSTLELGDSALYLCASSVTSGDTGELFFGEGSRLTVL.

This clone was seen only a few times. The chain couples TRBV18 to TRBJ2-7; tentatively, D is TRBD1 (6 bases). Trimming took off 0 bases at V and 2 bases at J, with 8 bases between the two ends. The CDR3 is 14 amino acids. CDR1 KGHSH and CDR2 LQKENI come from the germline V gene. The CDR3 protein is CASSPPTGTYEQYF. For the CDR3, the DNA is TGTGCCAGCTCACCACCGACAGGAACCTACGAGCAGTACTTC.

CDR3 sequence reads: CASSSLGQGAYEQYF. In nucleotides, the CDR3 is TGTGCCAGCAGTTCCCTCGGACAGGGGGCTTACGAGCAGTACTTC. The chain uses TRBV6-6 and TRBJ2-7; 11 nucleotides align to TRBD1. This CDR3 is 15 amino acids long. V was pared by 4 bases and J by 4 bases, with 6 bases of the junction left unmatched. Germline loops: CDR1 MNHNY, CDR2 SVGAGI (reference sequence).

This clone was counted a few times. Other DNA sequences in the same sample also yield this CDR3. The rearrangement links TRBV18 to TRBJ2-1; perhaps TRBD1 as D (5 bases). With 3 bases removed from V and 10 bases from J, the gap between germline ends came to 10 bases. This CDR3 is 12 amino acids long. Germline V gives CDR1 KGHSH, CDR2 LQKENI. The CDR3 DNA reads TGTGCCAGCTCACCTCAGGGCGTCGAGCAGTTCTTC. It specifies CASSPQGVEQFF.

This clone was seen many times. The chain joins TRBV28 to TRBJ2-2; possibly TRBD2 for D (5 bases). CDR1 and CDR2 from the germline V gene are MDHEN and SYDVKM. This CDR3 has 15 residues. With 8 bases removed from V and 1 base from J, the gap between germline ends came to 14 bases. In DNA, the CDR3 is TGTGCCAGCGCGAGGGAGCACCTGAACACCGGGGAGCTGTTTTTT. It yields the protein CASAREHLNTGELFF.

V and J are TRBV27 and TRBJ1-2; no clear D. The germline V gene encodes CDR1 MNHEY and CDR2 SMNVEV (reference sequence). V was pared by 0 bases and J by 4 bases, with 12 bases between. The CDR3 length is 15 residues. DNA for the CDR3: TGTGCCAGCAGTTTATCTACCGGGGATAGCTATGGCTACACCTTC. Translated, it gives CASSLSTGDSYGYTF.

This sequence joins TRBV5-1 and TRBJ2-5, with 10 bases identical to TRBD2. V dropped 2 bases and J dropped 9; count of bases not matched to a gene: 16. CDR3 length equals 17 residues. Germline V gene lookup returns CDR1 SGHRS and CDR2 YFSETQ. The CDR3 DNA reads as TGCGCCAGCAGCTTCGGAGGAGCGGGAGGGCTCCAAAGGGCCCAGTACTTC. Translation: CASSFGGAGGLQRAQYF.

V gene TRBV6-1 combines with J gene TRBJ1-5, with 8 bases identical to TRBD1. V trimming: 6 bases; J trimming: 6 bases; junction bases outside the gene matches: 10. There are 15 residues in the CDR3. The germline CDR1 and CDR2 sequences are MNHNS and SASEGT. The CDR3 DNA follows: TGTGCCAGCAGGGAATCAGGGGGCCGATTTCAGCCCCAGCATTTT. Protein: CASRESGGRFQPQHF.

This clone has just a few counts. This chain uses TRBV29-1 with TRBJ2-7; D not certain. This CDR3 is built from 12 residues. Deletions cut 1 base from V and 2 bases from J, with 6 bases between. Germline V gene lookup returns CDR1 SQVTM and CDR2 ANQGSEA. The CDR3 DNA follows: TGCAGCGTTGAAGGGAGTACCTACGAGCAGTACTTC. It specifies CSVEGSTYEQYF.